This is a list of T cell receptor beta chains from one sample in a study of STAT5B mutations in CD4+ large granular lymphocyte leukemia. Repertoires were generated with immunoSEQ multiplex PCR, while TCRdb's copy carries only in-frame clones and drops some. The data show just over 40,000 clones, about 88% seen once. Sequencing input: CD4+ T cells from blood buffy coats. The receptors derive from a human donor in good health. Each CDR3 is given with its conserved first and last residue. The order of the fields is J gene, clone size, V gene, D gene, CDR3 protein, CDR3 DNA. The D gene is left open where the match is weak. Size is omitted from some rows. Given values are once, few, many or a class for expanded clones.

j_gene: TRBJ1-5
abundance: .
v_gene: TRBV19
d_gene: TRBD1
CDR3aa: CASSILSGTGRQPQHF
CDR3nt: TGTGCCAGTAGTATATTATCCGGGACAGGGAGGCAGCCCCAGCATTTT

j_gene: TRBJ1-6
abundance: .
v_gene: TRBV7-9
d_gene: .
CDR3aa: CASSSVTHSPLHF
CDR3nt: TGTGCCAGCAGCTCTGTTACCCATTCACCCCTCCACTTT

j_gene: TRBJ1-6
abundance: .
v_gene: TRBV4-3
d_gene: .
CDR3aa: CASSQEGAGYNSPLHF
CDR3nt: TGCGCCAGCAGCCAAGAGGGTGCAGGGTACAATTCACCCCTCCACTTT

j_gene: TRBJ2-7
abundance: few
v_gene: TRBV11-1
d_gene: TRBD2
CDR3aa: CASSFPSGSSYEQYF
CDR3nt: TGTGCCAGCAGCTTCCCTAGCGGGAGCTCCTACGAGCAGTACTTC

j_gene: TRBJ2-7
abundance: .
v_gene: TRBV6-5
d_gene: TRBD2
CDR3aa: CASIQRGGLEQYF
CDR3nt: TGTGCCAGCATCCAGCGGGGGGGCCTTGAGCAGTACTTC

j_gene: TRBJ2-1
abundance: .
v_gene: TRBV27
d_gene: .
CDR3aa: CASSSSTRTMTEQFF
CDR3nt: .

j_gene: TRBJ2-1
abundance: .
v_gene: TRBV27
d_gene: TRBD2
CDR3aa: CASSFYQLAGGHNEQFF
CDR3nt: TGTGCCAGCAGTTTCTACCAACTAGCGGGGGGCCACAATGAGCAGTTCTTC

j_gene: TRBJ1-1
abundance: once
v_gene: TRBV5-3
d_gene: TRBD1
CDR3aa: CARSYRRDRGPHPNTFF
CDR3nt: TGTGCCAGAAGCTACCGGCGGGACAGGGGACCCCACCCCAATACTTTCTTT

j_gene: TRBJ1-6
abundance: .
v_gene: TRBV2
d_gene: TRBD1
CDR3aa: CASIGTVNSPLHF
CDR3nt: TGTGCCAGCATTGGGACAGTCAATTCACCCCTCCACTTT

j_gene: TRBJ2-6
abundance: .
v_gene: TRBV7-9
d_gene: TRBD1
CDR3aa: CASSLAGTGAGANVLTF
CDR3nt: TGTGCCAGCAGCTTAGCCGGGACAGGGGCTGGGGCCAACGTCCTGACTTTC

j_gene: TRBJ2-5
abundance: .
v_gene: TRBV18
d_gene: TRBD2
CDR3aa: CASTGTLAAGETQYF
CDR3nt: TGTGCCAGCACAGGAACCCTAGCGGCCGGGGAGACCCAGTACTTC

j_gene: TRBJ1-1
abundance: once
v_gene: TRBV6-5
d_gene: .
CDR3aa: CASSYGRWATEAFF
CDR3nt: TGTGCCAGCAGTTACGGACGGTGGGCCACTGAAGCTTTCTTT

j_gene: TRBJ1-5
abundance: few
v_gene: TRBV19
d_gene: TRBD1
CDR3aa: CATRTGNQPQHF
CDR3nt: TGTGCCACTCGGACAGGTAATCAGCCCCAGCATTTT